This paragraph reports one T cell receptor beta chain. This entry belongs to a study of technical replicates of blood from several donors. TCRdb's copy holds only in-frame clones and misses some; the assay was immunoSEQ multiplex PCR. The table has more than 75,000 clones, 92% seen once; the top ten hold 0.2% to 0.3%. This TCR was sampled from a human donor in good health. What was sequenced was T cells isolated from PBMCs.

The CDR3 coding sequence is TGTGCCAGCAGCTTACTAGCTGGGGCCAACGTCCTGACTTTC. Amino acids: CASSLLAGANVLTF. The chain combines TRBV7-3 with TRBJ2-6; no clear D gene. V was clipped by 2 bases and J by 2 bases, with 4 bases between them. Germline loops: CDR1 SGHTA, CDR2 FQGTGA. The CDR3 has 14 residues.